The 30 T cell receptor beta chains below come from one sample, sequenced in a study of T-cell reconstitution after alpha-beta-depleted transplantation in children (TCRdb year 2016). The library was built by means of PCR. Sequencing was performed on an Illumina HiSeq 2500. TCR library preparation used molecular barcoding, with unique molecular identifiers applied to normalize quantification of the TCRbeta repertoire. Starting from the raw public reads, TCRdb applied fastp trimming at Q25, assembled clones with MiXCR and retained in-frame beta chains. Rows are combined by CDR3 protein, so each entry shows the most common genes and DNA. Across this sample there are 640,000 or so distinct CDR3 sequences, with roughly 17% seen only once. The ten largest clones take up approximately 1% of the sample. Sequencing was performed on PBMCs from the stem cell graft donor, taken from the stem cell graft. Receptors originate from a human donor who donated a stem cell graft to a child with acute myeloid leukemia.

Details on this clonotype: This clone may be a read error of a much larger clone one base away. The chain is built from TRBV4-2 and TRBJ1-1; D is uncertain. Trimming removed 3 bases at V and 3 bases at J, with 2 bases between. This CDR3 is 11 amino acids long. The germline V gene encodes CDR1 LGHNA and CDR2 YNFKEQ. In nucleotides, the CDR3 is TGTGCCAGCAGCCACTACACTGAAGCTTTCTTT. Amino acid sequence: CASSHYTEAFF.

The chain uses TRBV28 and TRBJ1-1; D is possibly TRBD1 (6 bases). V was trimmed by 6 bases and J by 3 bases, leaving 32 bases between them. The CDR3 totals 20 residues. Germline V gene sequence: CDR1 MDHEN, CDR2 SYDVKM. CDR3 coding DNA: TGTGCCAGCAGCTACGGCCGGGACACCCTCGGGGGGTATATGCACACTGAAGCTTTCTTT. As protein: CASSYGRDTLGGYMHTEAFF.

The table lists this clonotype with a few counts. This chain joins TRBV4-1 and TRBJ1-2; 9 nucleotides line up with TRBD1. Trimming removed 1 base from V and 4 bases from J; junction bases left unmatched: 4. CDR1 and CDR2 from the germline V gene are MGHRA and YSYEKL. The CDR3 loop spans 15 amino acids. CDR3 nucleotide sequence: TGCGCCAGCAGCCAAGGGGACAGGGTGGCCTATGGCTACACCTTC. Translated, it gives CASSQGDRVAYGYTF.

This clonotype was counted ten times or more. The V call is TRBV29-1, the J call TRBJ1-1, with D uncertain. This CDR3 is built from 13 residues. CDR1 and CDR2 from the germline V gene are SQVTM and ANQGSEA. V was shortened by 6 bases and J by 2 bases, with 13 bases between the two germline ends. The CDR3 region is CSVHGRVNTEAFF. The CDR3, as DNA: TGCAGCGTCCACGGACGGGTTAACACTGAAGCTTTCTTT.

This clonotype was counted only a few times. The chain is built from TRBV7-2 and TRBJ1-1, with D possibly matching TRBD1 (6 bases). V dropped 5 bases and J dropped 3 bases, with 22 bases sitting between them. Germline assignment: CDR1 SGHTA and CDR2 FQGNSA. There are 17 residues in the CDR3. Here the CDR3 reads CASSPGFPGAWYTEAFF. Here the CDR3 DNA reads TGTGCCAGCAGCCCCGGTTTTCCGGGGGCTTGGTACACTGAAGCTTTCTTT. The full variable domain, its missing parts supplied by reference TRBV7-2 and TRBJ1-1, is GAGVSQSPSNKVTEKGKDVELRCDPISGHTALYWYRQSLGQGLEFLIYFQGNSAPDKSGLPSDRFSAERTGGSVSTLTIQRTQQEDSAVYLCASSPGFPGAWYTEAFFGQGTRLTVV.

This clonotype was counted a few times. The chain uses TRBV29-1 and TRBJ2-2, with 7 nucleotides matching TRBD1. The CDR3 spans 15 residues. The V gene end was trimmed by 6 bases and the J gene end by 5 bases; junction bases not matched to a gene: 12. Germline V gene data show CDR1 as SQVTM and CDR2 as ANQGSEA. CDR3 protein: CSVPGRGLWTGELFF. CDR3 DNA: TGCAGCGTCCCAGGAAGGGGGCTTTGGACCGGGGAGCTGTTTTTT.

The genes are TRBV7-2 and TRBJ1-1, with D maybe TRBD1 (5 bases). V dropped 5 bases and J dropped 10 bases, with 14 bases sitting between them. The germline CDR1 and CDR2 sequences are SGHTA and FQGNSA. This CDR3 is 12 amino acids long. CDR3 loop: CASSPVGARAFF. DNA of the CDR3: TGTGCCAGCAGCCCAGTCGGGGCGAGAGCTTTCTTT.

This clonotype was detected many times. The chain is built from TRBV5-5 and TRBJ2-5; D remains ambiguous. This CDR3 is 13 amino acids long. Germline loops: CDR1 SGHKS, CDR2 YYEKEE (reference sequence). Trimming removed 0 bases at V and 2 bases at J, with 5 bases between. DNA of the CDR3: TGTGCCAGCAGCTTGGTAGATCAAGAGACCCAGTACTTC. It translates to CASSLVDQETQYF.

This clonotype was detected many times. V gene TRBV20-1 combines with J gene TRBJ2-5; the D call may be TRBD1 or TRBD2 (5 bases each). Germline V gene data show CDR1 as DFQATT and CDR2 as SNEGSKA (reference sequence). Trimming left V 5 bases short and J 0 bases short, with 16 bases between. The length of the CDR3 is 15 residues. CDR3 amino acids: CSAARGRLYQETQYF. The CDR3 bases are TGCAGTGCTGCCCGGGGACGGCTGTACCAAGAGACCCAGTACTTC.

There are many counts of this clonotype. The V call is TRBV20-1, the J call TRBJ1-1; TRBD1 might be the D (5 bases). CDR1 is DFQATT, CDR2 SNEGSKA, per germline (reference sequence). The CDR3 contains 15 residues. V lost 3 bases, J lost 0 bases, and 14 bases lay in between. This CDR3 is CSARLVGQMNTEAFF. The CDR3 nucleotides are TGCAGTGCTAGGCTTGTTGGACAAATGAACACTGAAGCTTTCTTT.

There are many counts of this clonotype. The DNA for the CDR3 is TGTGCCAGCAGTTCAACGGGACAGGGAAGAAACACCATATATTTT. Its protein product is CASSSTGQGRNTIYF. J is TRBJ1-3 and V is TRBV27; 9 bases map to TRBD1. Germline V CDR1 and CDR2: MNHEY, SMNVEV (reference sequence). The CDR3 sequence is 15 residues long. V lost 4 bases to trimming and J lost 5 bases; unmatched junction nucleotides: 6.

The chain carries TRBV7-3 and TRBJ1-6, with D hard to call. The CDR3 spans 15 residues. CDR1 and CDR2 from the germline V gene are SGHTA and FQGTGA. Trimming stripped 4 bases from V and 7 bases from J, with 14 bases between. The CDR3 DNA is TGTGCCAGCAGCTCCCGAGACTCAGGCAATTCACCCCTCCACTTT. It codes for CASSSRDSGNSPLHF.

This clonotype was recorded many times. The chain is built from TRBV12-3 or TRBV12-4 and TRBJ2-1; no definite D call. The CDR3 covers 13 residues. The V and J ends lost 6 bases and 4 bases respectively, with 10 bases between them. The CDR3 here is CASRRATYNEQFF. The CDR3 nucleotides read TGTGCCAGCAGAAGGGCGACATACAATGAGCAGTTCTTC.

In its sample, this clonotype was seen many times. The CDR3 loop is CSVSQGVASGYTF. The CDR3 nucleotides are TGCAGCGTCTCACAGGGAGTGGCGAGTGGCTACACCTTC. The V and J genes are TRBV29-1 and TRBJ1-2, with D tentatively TRBD1 (6 bases). The CDR3 length is 13 residues. Trimming left V 6 bases short and J 7 bases short, with 18 bases between. CDR1 SQVTM and CDR2 ANQGSEA come from the germline V gene.

This clonotype was recorded a few times. V is TRBV5-5 and J is TRBJ1-3; 7 bases are a match to TRBD1. Germline trimming cut 4 bases from V and 0 bases from J; bases unmatched to any gene: 4. This CDR3 comprises 15 residues. The germline CDR1 and CDR2 sequences are SGHKS and YYEKEE (reference sequence). The CDR3, as DNA: TGTGCCAGCAGCCCACAGGGGTTCTCTGGAAACACCATATATTTT. As protein: CASSPQGFSGNTIYF.

This clonotype was detected a few times. V usage is TRBV27 and J usage is TRBJ2-3; TRBD1 matches at 8 bases. Germline V gives CDR1 MNHEY, CDR2 SMNVEV (reference sequence). The CDR3 consists of 12 residues. After removal of 10 bases from V and 5 bases from J, the junction contained 5 bases not matched to a gene. The CDR3 sequence: CATSGGKDTQYF. The CDR3 DNA follows: TGTGCCACCTCAGGGGGCAAAGATACGCAGTATTTT.

This chain joins TRBV5-5 and TRBJ1-1, with a possible D match to TRBD1 (5 bases). CDR1 is SGHKS, CDR2 YYEKEE, per germline (reference sequence). The CDR3 sequence is 16 residues long. V was pared by 0 bases and J by 0 bases, with 12 bases between. CDR3 in amino acids: CASSLAGAAMNTEAFF. Written as DNA, the CDR3 is TGTGCCAGCAGCTTGGCCGGGGCAGCAATGAACACTGAAGCTTTCTTT.

This chain links TRBV12-3 or TRBV12-4 with TRBJ1-1, with D possibly being TRBD1 (5 bases). The length of the CDR3 is 17 residues. The V gene lost 3 bases and the J gene lost 4 bases, with 21 bases spanning the gap. The CDR3 sequence: CASSFWGGGFRGTEAFF. The DNA for the CDR3 is TGTGCCAGCAGTTTTTGGGGCGGAGGGTTTCGGGGCACTGAAGCTTTCTTT.

A note on this clonotype: This may come from a read error, since a much larger clone is one base off. The chain has TRBV7-9 and TRBJ1-1, with a weak D call TRBD1 (5 bases). The germline gives CDR1 SEHNR, CDR2 FQNEAQ (reference sequence). The CDR3 runs to 14 residues. Trimming removed 11 bases at V and 4 bases at J, with 20 bases between. This CDR3 is CAVKVSGQVTEAFF. In DNA form, the CDR3 reads TGTGCCGTGAAAGTATCGGGGCAGGTCACTGAAGCTTTCTTT.

V gene TRBV20-1 combines with J gene TRBJ2-3; TRBD2 matches at 7 bases. With V trimmed by 5 bases and J by 4 bases, 12 bases remained unmatched. The CDR3 sequence is 15 residues long. Germline values: CDR1 DFQATT, CDR2 SNEGSKA (reference sequence). The CDR3 sequence is CSAYPSGAIPDTQYF. CDR3 coding DNA: TGCAGTGCTTACCCTAGCGGCGCTATTCCAGATACGCAGTATTTT.

This clonotype showed up many times. The chain carries TRBV27 and TRBJ2-7; 8 bases match TRBD1. With 4 bases clipped from V and 2 bases from J, the junction kept 4 bases outside the gene matches. Germline V gene data show CDR1 as MNHEY and CDR2 as SMNVEV (reference sequence). This CDR3 region has 14 residues. CDR3 sequence (DNA): TGTGCCAGCAGTTCGGACAGGGATACCTACGAGCAGTACTTC. It codes for CASSSDRDTYEQYF.

This clonotype was recorded a few times. This chain uses TRBV6-2 or TRBV6-3 with TRBJ2-1, with D maybe TRBD2 (6 bases). Germline CDR1 is MNHEY and CDR2 is SVGEGT. The CDR3 spans 14 residues. Trimming pared 7 bases from V and 3 bases from J, leaving 13 bases between. The CDR3 DNA reads TGTGCCAGCATTAATAGGAGGGACTACAATGAGCAGTTCTTC. Protein sequence: CASINRRDYNEQFF.

This clonotype was detected ten times or more. The CDR3: CSARDRGGGPDTQYF. CDR3 DNA sequence: TGCAGTGCTAGAGATCGCGGGGGGGGGCCAGATACGCAGTATTTT. The V call is TRBV20-1, the J call TRBJ2-3; 9 nucleotides align to TRBD2. CDR3 size: 15 residues. Germline CDR1 DFQATT, CDR2 SNEGSKA (reference sequence). J gave up 4 bases and V 0 bases, and 5 bases lay outside the gene matches.

The rearrangement joins TRBV7-2 to TRBJ2-5, with a tentative D call TRBD1 (6 bases). Trimming stripped 5 bases from V and 2 bases from J, with 15 bases between. This CDR3 has 15 amino acids. The V gene's germline CDR1 is SGHTA and CDR2 FQGNSA. The CDR3 loop is CASSPQGQSQETQYF. DNA of the CDR3: TGTGCCAGCAGCCCGCAAGGACAGTCACAAGAGACCCAGTACTTC.

This clonotype was seen more than once but under ten times. The rearrangement uses TRBV12-3 or TRBV12-4 and TRBJ1-4; 8 positions agree with TRBD1. V dropped 4 bases and J dropped 4; count of bases not matched to a gene: 8. CDR3 length: 16 amino acids. The CDR3 loop reads CASSSGTGYHNEKLFF. CDR3 sequence (DNA): TGTGCCAGCAGTTCCGGGACAGGATATCATAATGAAAAACTGTTTTTT.

The chain is built from TRBV5-4 and TRBJ2-7, with D tentatively TRBD2 (6 bases). The V end was cut by 0 bases, the J end by 5 bases, with 12 bases between. The CDR3 loop spans 14 amino acids. Germline-derived CDR1 and CDR2 are SGHNT and YYREEE (reference sequence). As DNA, the CDR3 is TGTGCCAGCAGCTTGGATGCGGGGAAGGACGAGCAGTACTTC. Translating gives CASSLDAGKDEQYF.

This clonotype showed up just a few times. The CDR3 coding sequence is TGTGCCATCCCTCCTCAGGGGGACAGGGGCTACAATGAGCAGTTCTTC. Translating it yields CAIPPQGDRGYNEQFF. The V and J genes are TRBV10-3 and TRBJ2-1; 10 bases are a match to TRBD1. The V and J ends lost 8 bases and 3 bases, in that order; junction bases with no gene match: 10. The length of the CDR3 is 16 residues. Germline V CDR1 and CDR2: ENHRY, SYGVKD.

This clonotype was picked up a small number of times. The chain carries TRBV7-6 and TRBJ2-5, with 10 bases that match TRBD1. The germline V gene encodes CDR1 SGHVS and CDR2 FNYEAQ. There are 16 residues in the CDR3. The V and J ends lost 1 base and 2 bases, in that order; junction bases with no gene match: 4. CDR3 in DNA: TGTGCCAGCAGCTTAGTTGGGACAGGGGATCAAGAGACCCAGTACTTC. Amino acids: CASSLVGTGDQETQYF.

This clonotype was observed at least ten times. Here the CDR3 DNA reads TGTGCCAGCAGCCCCCGGACCAGTTACCAAGAGACCCAGTACTTC. It specifies CASSPRTSYQETQYF. The chain uses TRBV7-2 and TRBJ2-5; no clear D. V dropped 5 bases and J dropped 0 bases, with 13 bases sitting between them. Germline CDR1 SGHTA, CDR2 FQGNSA. The CDR3 length is 15 residues.

CDR3 coding DNA: TGTGCCAGCAGCTTATGGAGGGGGACAGGGGTGACTAATGAGCAGTTCTTC. Its translation: CASSLWRGTGVTNEQFF. The chain is built from TRBV7-9 and TRBJ2-1; 10 bases agree with TRBD1. The trim removed 2 bases at V and 7 bases at J, leaving 11 bases unmatched. CDR3 length equals 17 residues. The germline gives CDR1 SEHNR, CDR2 FQNEAQ (reference sequence).